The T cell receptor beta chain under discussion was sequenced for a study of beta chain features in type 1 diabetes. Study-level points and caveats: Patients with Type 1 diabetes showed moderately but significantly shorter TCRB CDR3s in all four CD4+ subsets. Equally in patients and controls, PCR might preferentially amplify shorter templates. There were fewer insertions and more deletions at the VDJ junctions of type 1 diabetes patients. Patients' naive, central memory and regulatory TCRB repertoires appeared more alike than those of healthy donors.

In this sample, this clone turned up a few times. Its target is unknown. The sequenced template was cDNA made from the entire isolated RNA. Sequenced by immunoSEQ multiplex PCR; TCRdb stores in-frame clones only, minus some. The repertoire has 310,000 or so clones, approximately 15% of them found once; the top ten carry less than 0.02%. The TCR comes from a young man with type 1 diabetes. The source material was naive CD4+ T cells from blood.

The CDR3 DNA reads TGTGCCAGCTCCCCCCCGGGGGGTAGCACAGATACGCAGTATTTT. Translation: CASSPPGGSTDTQYF. The rearrangement joins TRBV18 to TRBJ2-3, with 7 bases lining up with TRBD2. CDR3 length: 15 residues. CDR1 KGHSH and CDR2 LQKENI come from the germline V gene. The J segment lost 0 bases and the V segment lost 6 bases, leaving 6 bases of the junction unmatched.